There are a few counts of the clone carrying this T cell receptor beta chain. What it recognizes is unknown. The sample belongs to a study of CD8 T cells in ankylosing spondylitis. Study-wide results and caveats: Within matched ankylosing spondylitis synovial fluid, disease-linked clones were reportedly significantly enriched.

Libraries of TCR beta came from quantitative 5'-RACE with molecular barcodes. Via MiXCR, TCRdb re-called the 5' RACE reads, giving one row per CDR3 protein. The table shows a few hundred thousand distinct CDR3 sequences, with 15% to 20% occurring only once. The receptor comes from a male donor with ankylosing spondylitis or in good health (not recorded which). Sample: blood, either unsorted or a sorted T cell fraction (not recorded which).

The CDR3 region is CASRLTRGASQETQYF. CDR3 in DNA: TGTGCCAGCAGACTCACCAGGGGGGCCTCACAAGAGACCCAGTACTTC. The genes are TRBV6-1 and TRBJ2-5; tentatively, D is TRBD1 (7 bases). The CDR3 is 16 amino acids. Trimming removed 6 bases from V and 2 bases from J, with 19 bases in between. CDR1 MNHNS and CDR2 SASEGT come from the germline V gene.